These T cell receptor beta chains were read from a single sample in a study of early T cells in non-severe SARS-CoV-2 infection. In TCRdb, the 5' RACE reads were re-called with MiXCR into one record per CDR3 protein. This sample has around 60,000 distinct CDR3 sequences, with over 20% found just once. Sequenced here: whole blood, sampled at baseline. These receptors were collected from an adult who was a healthcare worker with PCR-confirmed SARS-CoV-2 infection or an uninfected control (not recorded which). Each CDR3 is given with its conserved first and last residue. Each record gives: J gene, D gene, clone size, V gene, CDR3 protein, CDR3 DNA. A D gene is named only where the DNA matches it firmly. A row's size may be missing; if present it is once, few, many or a size class.

J gene: TRBJ2-3; D gene: -; clone size: -; V gene: TRBV29-1; CDR3 protein: CSVDGQSTDTQYF; CDR3 DNA: TGCAGCGTGGATGGACAGAGTACAGATACGCAGTATTTT
J gene: TRBJ2-7; D gene: -; clone size: -; V gene: TRBV23-1; CDR3 protein: CASSPFPRGTTYEQYF; CDR3 DNA: TGCGCCAGCAGCCCGTTCCCGAGAGGGACGACCTACGAGCAGTACTTC
J gene: TRBJ2-3; D gene: -; clone size: -; V gene: TRBV7-3; CDR3 protein: CASSLGREADTQYF; CDR3 DNA: TGTGCCAGCAGCTTAGGCAGGGAGGCAGATACGCAGTATTTT
J gene: TRBJ1-4; D gene: -; clone size: -; V gene: TRBV30; CDR3 protein: CAWSGLSTNEKLFF; CDR3 DNA: TGTGCCTGGAGTGGGCTATCAACTAATGAAAAACTGTTTTTT
J gene: TRBJ2-3; D gene: -; clone size: few; V gene: TRBV12-3/TRBV12-4; CDR3 protein: CASSRGTLVDTQYF; CDR3 DNA: TGTGCCAGCAGCCGTGGGACGTTGGTGGATACGCAGTATTTT
J gene: TRBJ1-3; D gene: -; clone size: -; V gene: TRBV7-9; CDR3 protein: CASRTSGNTIYF; CDR3 DNA: TGTGCCAGCAGGACCAGTGGAAACACCATATATTTT
J gene: TRBJ2-2; D gene: TRBD1; clone size: few; V gene: TRBV4-1; CDR3 protein: CASSRGQGGTGELFF; CDR3 DNA: TGCGCCAGCAGCCGGGGACAGGGCGGCACCGGGGAGCTGTTTTTT
J gene: TRBJ2-7; D gene: TRBD2; clone size: -; V gene: TRBV10-2; CDR3 protein: CASGGVTERGHPYEQYF; CDR3 DNA: TGCGCCAGCGGAGGAGTGACAGAGCGGGGCCACCCCTACGAGCAGTACTTC
J gene: TRBJ2-3; D gene: -; clone size: few; V gene: TRBV6-5; CDR3 protein: CASSSVGGQDTQYF; CDR3 DNA: TGTGCCAGCAGTTCCGTGGGGGGGCAAGATACGCAGTATTTT
J gene: TRBJ1-6; D gene: -; clone size: -; V gene: TRBV4-1; CDR3 protein: CASSQQSSYNSPLHF; CDR3 DNA: TGCGCCAGCAGCCAGCAGAGTTCTTATAATTCACCCCTCCACTTT
J gene: TRBJ2-2; D gene: -; clone size: -; V gene: TRBV6-2/TRBV6-3; CDR3 protein: CASSWAGKTAGELFF; CDR3 DNA: TGTGCCAGCAGTTGGGCAGGGAAAACCGCCGGGGAGCTGTTTTTT
J gene: TRBJ1-5; D gene: -; clone size: -; V gene: TRBV11-2; CDR3 protein: CASSLDRGVEPQHF; CDR3 DNA: TGTGCCAGCAGCTTAGATCGGGGAGTAGAGCCCCAGCATTTT
J gene: TRBJ1-4; D gene: -; clone size: many; V gene: TRBV3-1; CDR3 protein: CASSQGGSSNEKLFF; CDR3 DNA: TGTGCCAGCAGCCAAGGGGGGTCCTCTAATGAAAAACTGTTTTTT
J gene: TRBJ1-6; D gene: -; clone size: few; V gene: TRBV12-3/TRBV12-4; CDR3 protein: CASGWGASPLHF; CDR3 DNA: TGTGCCAGCGGGTGGGGGGCCTCACCCCTCCACTTT
J gene: TRBJ2-7; D gene: TRBD2; clone size: -; V gene: TRBV10-1; CDR3 protein: CASRTGLAAYEQYF; CDR3 DNA: TGCGCCAGCAGGACGGGACTAGCCGCTTACGAGCAGTACTTC
J gene: TRBJ1-2; D gene: -; clone size: few; V gene: TRBV29-1; CDR3 protein: CSVGTPRGYGYTF; CDR3 DNA: TGCAGCGTGGGGACTCCAAGAGGGTATGGCTACACCTTC
J gene: TRBJ2-3; D gene: -; clone size: medium-sized; V gene: TRBV12-3/TRBV12-4; CDR3 protein: CASSLNSLTDTQYF; CDR3 DNA: TGTGCCAGCAGTTTAAACAGCTTAACAGATACGCAGTATTTT
J gene: TRBJ2-2; D gene: -; clone size: -; V gene: TRBV6-5; CDR3 protein: CASSYGVGELFF; CDR3 DNA: TGTGCCAGCAGTTACGGGGTCGGGGAGCTGTTTTTT
J gene: TRBJ2-6; D gene: -; clone size: -; V gene: TRBV20-1; CDR3 protein: CSASPDSGANVLTF; CDR3 DNA: TGCAGTGCTAGTCCGGATTCTGGGGCCAACGTCCTGACTTTC
J gene: TRBJ2-2; D gene: -; clone size: few; V gene: TRBV19; CDR3 protein: CASTEEGTAGGELFF; CDR3 DNA: TGTGCCAGTACGGAGGAGGGGACTGCCGGCGGGGAGCTGTTTTTT
J gene: TRBJ1-5; D gene: -; clone size: many; V gene: TRBV7-9; CDR3 protein: CASSQGNPVNQPQHF; CDR3 DNA: TGTGCCAGCAGCCAGGGTAACCCTGTCAATCAGCCCCAGCATTTT
J gene: TRBJ2-1; D gene: -; clone size: -; V gene: TRBV7-3; CDR3 protein: CASSLGRGSYNEQFF; CDR3 DNA: TGTGCCAGCAGCTTAGGGCGGGGTTCCTACAATGAGCAGTTCTTC
J gene: TRBJ2-7; D gene: -; clone size: once; V gene: TRBV20-1; CDR3 protein: CSAERLYEQYF; CDR3 DNA: TGCAGTGCTGAGCGACTCTACGAGCAGTACTTC
J gene: TRBJ2-7; D gene: -; clone size: -; V gene: TRBV12-3/TRBV12-4; CDR3 protein: CASSLFDSSYEQYF; CDR3 DNA: TGTGCCAGCAGTTTATTTGACAGCTCCTACGAGCAGTACTTC
J gene: TRBJ1-1; D gene: -; clone size: few; V gene: TRBV27; CDR3 protein: CASSPGTRRNTEAFF; CDR3 DNA: TGTGCCAGCAGTCCCGGGACGCGGAGGAACACTGAAGCTTTCTTT
J gene: TRBJ1-3; D gene: -; clone size: few; V gene: TRBV20-1; CDR3 protein: CSALGGSGNTIYF; CDR3 DNA: TGCAGTGCCCTGGGGGGCTCTGGAAACACCATATATTTT
J gene: TRBJ2-2; D gene: TRBD2; clone size: -; V gene: TRBV4-2; CDR3 protein: CASSLAGDNTGELFF; CDR3 DNA: TGTGCCAGCAGCTTAGCGGGGGACAACACCGGGGAGCTGTTTTTT
J gene: TRBJ1-1; D gene: -; clone size: -; V gene: TRBV4-1; CDR3 protein: CASSHPQGRKNTEAFF; CDR3 DNA: TGCGCCAGCAGCCATCCCCAGGGAAGGAAGAACACTGAAGCTTTCTTT
J gene: TRBJ2-3; D gene: -; clone size: -; V gene: TRBV9; CDR3 protein: CASSLNTRDTQYF; CDR3 DNA: TGTGCCAGCAGCCTCAACACACGGGATACGCAGTATTTT
J gene: TRBJ2-5; D gene: -; clone size: few; V gene: TRBV6-5; CDR3 protein: CASSYGPRSGGTETQYF; CDR3 DNA: TGTGCCAGCAGTTACGGACCCCGGTCGGGGGGCACAGAGACCCAGTACTTC
J gene: TRBJ1-1; D gene: -; clone size: few; V gene: TRBV3-1; CDR3 protein: CASSSRAKDQTFF; CDR3 DNA: TGTGCCAGCAGCTCGCGGGCGAAAGATCAAACTTTCTTT
J gene: TRBJ1-5; D gene: -; clone size: -; V gene: TRBV2; CDR3 protein: CASRGGLEHQPQHF; CDR3 DNA: TGTGCCAGCAGGGGGGGGCTGGAGCATCAGCCCCAGCATTTT
J gene: TRBJ2-3; D gene: -; clone size: -; V gene: TRBV29-1; CDR3 protein: CSVAGILADTQYF; CDR3 DNA: TGCAGCGTTGCGGGGATACTAGCAGATACGCAGTATTTT
J gene: TRBJ1-1; D gene: -; clone size: few; V gene: TRBV9; CDR3 protein: CASSPFGTEAFF; CDR3 DNA: TGTGCCAGCAGCCCATTCGGGACTGAAGCTTTCTTT
J gene: TRBJ2-7; D gene: -; clone size: few; V gene: TRBV6-6; CDR3 protein: CASSYSSENEQYF; CDR3 DNA: TGTGCCAGCAGTTACTCGTCAGAAAACGAGCAGTACTTC
J gene: TRBJ2-7; D gene: -; clone size: -; V gene: TRBV7-9; CDR3 protein: CASSPPGSPYEQYF; CDR3 DNA: TGTGCCAGCAGCCCCCCGGGGAGTCCCTACGAGCAGTACTTC